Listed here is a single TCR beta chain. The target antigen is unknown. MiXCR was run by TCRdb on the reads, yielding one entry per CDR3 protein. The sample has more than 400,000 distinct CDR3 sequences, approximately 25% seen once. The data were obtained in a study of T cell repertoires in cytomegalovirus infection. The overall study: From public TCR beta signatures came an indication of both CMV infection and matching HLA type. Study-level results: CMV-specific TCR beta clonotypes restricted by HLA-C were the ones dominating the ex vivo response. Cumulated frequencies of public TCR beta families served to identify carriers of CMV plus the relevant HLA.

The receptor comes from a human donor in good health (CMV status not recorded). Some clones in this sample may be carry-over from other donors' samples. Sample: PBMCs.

The CDR3 spells CASSSDPTTDTQYF. The CDR3 DNA reads TGTGCCAGCAGCTCTGACCCAACCACAGATACGCAGTATTTT. The chain has TRBV5-4 and TRBJ2-3; D is undetermined. The CDR3 length is 14 residues. Trimming left V 3 bases short and J 2 bases short, with 10 bases between. CDR1 is SGHNT and CDR2 is YYREEE in the germline V gene (reference sequence).